This TCR beta chain was observed in a study of regulatory T cells in long-lasting Graves disease (dated by TCRdb to about 2021). A note on the overall study: Antithyroid drugs had been taken for less than 3 months by newly diagnosed Graves' disease patients. A total of 33 samples underwent TCR sequencing: 13 from persistent and roughly 20 from newly diagnosed Graves' disease patients. Patients with persistent Graves' disease were compared with patients with newly diagnosed Graves' disease using TCR sequencing and RNA sequencing of peripheral blood. The study took place in China and was registered as a clinical trial. The paper as a whole reports these results and caveats: The small sample size was acknowledged by the authors as a limitation that may reduce accuracy. Because the primary lesion, thyroid tissue, could not be accessed, the study looked at peripheral blood alone. Lower TCR Shannon entropy and fewer highly expanded clones were observed in persistent Graves' disease patients than in newly diagnosed patients, which suggested clonal expansion. A larger number of public clonotypes was shared among persistent patients (fewer than 3,000) than among newly diagnosed patients (over 850). Preferential use of TRBV28, TRBJ1-2 and TRBJ2-5 was observed in persistent disease, whereas TRBV20-1 and TRBJ2-1 were favored in newly diagnosed disease. Only the TCR beta chain was sequenced and analyzed.

The time point label on this specimen signifies: newly diagnosed GD, antithyroid drugs for less than 3 months. For both TCR sequencing and RNA sequencing, RNA was extracted from PBMCs using TRIzol. Graves' disease was diagnosed according to American Thyroid Association guidelines. Patients for the study were recruited at an endocrinology department in Xi'an, China. From each patient, approximately 9.9 milliliters of peripheral blood was collected into an EDTA anticoagulant tube. PBMCs were isolated by Ficoll Paque Plus density gradient separation without further T cell sorting. An Agilent 2100 Bioanalyzer and agarose gel were used to check RNA quality, while a NanoDrop 2000 measured RNA concentration. This clonotype was seen at least ten times. Its binding antigen is unknown. Per-base qualities were not stored, and no clone one base away is much larger. Receptor libraries were prepared by multiplex PCR. Sequencing was performed on an Illumina HiSeq 4000. To build TCR beta libraries, CDR3 regions were amplified by Arm-PCR using iRepertoire HTBI primers. PCR products were gel purified before sequencing. The authors processed their data as follows. A total of roughly 58 TRBV and some 15 TRBJ segments were identified across samples and were used for gene usage analysis of CDR3 amino acid clonotypes. COPE and FqMerger were used to merge the filtered high-quality paired reads into contigs. BLAST was used to align contigs to the IMGT TRBV, TRBD and TRBJ reference genes, and CDR3 was defined following IMGT. Any clonotype with a frequency above 0.1% was classified as a highly expanded clone. Shannon entropy was used to measure repertoire diversity, and the Gini coefficient was used to measure V-J evenness. A clonotype was considered public if more than one individual shared it. TCRdb itself trimmed the public reads at Q25 with fastp, ran MiXCR and retained productive beta chains. Every distinct CDR3 protein forms one entry, paired with its most common genes and DNA. The V and J calls come from TCRdb's annotation, not from the publication. For this sample there are hundreds of thousands of distinct CDR3 sequences; over 15% appear just once. The ten largest make up 30% of the sample.

The germline V gene gives CDR1 as MNHEY and CDR2 as SVGEGT. Trimming costs V 6 bases and J 1 base, and their ends lie 10 bases apart. The CDR3 measures 14 amino acids from cysteine to phenylalanine. Here the CDR3 DNA is all that survives: 42 bases in frame from base 1. The data also belong to a second study, concerning T cells in Graves' hyperthyroidism and ophthalmopathy. The other study reports the following: A patient counted as having stable Graves' hyperthyroidism if no progression to ophthalmopathy occurred over 18 months of follow-up. Hyperthyroidism patients were newly diagnosed, had a disease duration of under 2 months, and were aged 18 to 65 years. The study excluded patients with uncontrolled infections, other autoimmune diseases, pregnancy or lactation. Clinical symptoms, serum thyroxine and TRAb, thyroid ultrasound, and orbital computed tomography formed the basis for the diagnoses. The TCR CDR3 was subjected to a first round of RT-PCR using the HTBI primer set and the Qiagen OneStep RT-PCR kit. Most expanded thyroid clonotypes (frequency above 0.001) were also detected in blood, suggesting blood repertoires may reflect thyroid immune responses. A 13 V-J signature model separated ophthalmopathy from stable hyperthyroidism, with approximately 87% sensitivity and 81% to 82% specificity in cross-validation and 80%/75% in testing. In validation, the model predicted progression to ophthalmopathy with over 60% sensitivity and 72% to 75% specificity, a median of 6.5 months before onset. To identify TCR V-J signatures that set the groups apart, the researchers used a discovery cohort of more than 95 patients, made up of some 41 with Graves' ophthalmopathy and 55 to 65 with stable Graves' hyperthyroidism. Prospective prediction of ophthalmopathy was tested in an independent validation cohort of fewer than 20 hyperthyroidism patients and approximately 17 patients who later progressed to ophthalmopathy. The 85 to 100 discovery patients were randomly split 7:3 into training and test sets. Thyroid tissue and blood T-cell repertoires from about six Graves' hyperthyroidism patients were also compared in the study. Following sampling, methimazole starting at 30 mg daily was given to hyperthyroidism patients, and high-dose intravenous methylprednisolone was given to ophthalmopathy patients. The libraries were constructed in a second round of multiplex PCR and then size-selected and purified. The libraries were sequenced on an Illumina HiSeq2000 using paired-end 100 bp reads. SOAPnuke was used to process the raw data, with reads discarded if the reads contained adapters or uncalled bases, had a mean Phred below 15, or lacked an exact constant-primer or identifier match. High-quality paired reads were merged with COPE v1.2.5, and unique nucleotide sequences were defined as clonotypes. MiTCR v1.1 was used to align clonotypes to the IMGT TRBV, TRBD and TRBJ reference segments. The analysis was restricted to V-J combinations with a frequency above 0.0001, which together covered roughly 99% of the repertoires. A TCS score was defined as the ratio between F50 (clonal expansion) and ExV (chaos), using BLOSUM62-based TCRdist between CDR3 peptides within each V-J. Welch's t-statistics and random forest reduced around 510 V-J features to roughly 13, which were used in a naive Bayes classifier (R e1071). No statistical method was used to fix the sample size in advance, and group allocation was not hidden from the investigators. According to the paper, TCR Vbeta CDR3 sequencing was carried out on 120 to 150 peripheral blood samples, which came from around 43 ophthalmopathy, 75 or so hyperthyroidism and some 17 progressor patients.

The V and J segments used are TRBV6-2 or TRBV6-3 and TRBJ1-3, with no D gene named confidently. The starting material was peripheral blood mononuclear cells (PBMCs), obtained at new diagnosis, from a patient treated with antithyroid drugs. This clonotype was sampled from a man in his forties with Graves disease. Donor details come from another sample of the same person, matched by shared clones. The DNA reads TGTGCCAGCAGGACTCGTACTTCTGGAAACACCATATATTTT. Its translation reads: CASRTRTSGNTIYF.